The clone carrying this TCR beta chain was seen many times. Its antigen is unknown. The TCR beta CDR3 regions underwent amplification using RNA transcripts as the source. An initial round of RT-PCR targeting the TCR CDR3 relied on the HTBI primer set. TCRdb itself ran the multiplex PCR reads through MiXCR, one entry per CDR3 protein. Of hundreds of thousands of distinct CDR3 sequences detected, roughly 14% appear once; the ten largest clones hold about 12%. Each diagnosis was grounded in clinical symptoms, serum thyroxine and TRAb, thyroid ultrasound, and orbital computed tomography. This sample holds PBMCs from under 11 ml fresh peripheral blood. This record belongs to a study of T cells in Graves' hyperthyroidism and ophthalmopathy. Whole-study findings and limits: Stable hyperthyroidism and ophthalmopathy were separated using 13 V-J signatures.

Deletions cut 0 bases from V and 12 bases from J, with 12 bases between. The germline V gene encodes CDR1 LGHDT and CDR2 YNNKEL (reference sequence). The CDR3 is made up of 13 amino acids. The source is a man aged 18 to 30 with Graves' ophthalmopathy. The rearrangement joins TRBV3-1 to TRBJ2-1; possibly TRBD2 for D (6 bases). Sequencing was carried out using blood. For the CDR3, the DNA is TGTGCCAGCAGCCAAGATTCGGCGGGGCGGCAGTTCTTC. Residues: CASSQDSAGRQFF.